Below, one TCR beta chain is given with its context. This sample stems from a study of blood T cell repertoires in COVID-19. Study overall: PBMCs, B-cell-depleted T cells, or T cells were the source of the cDNA or gDNA that made up the material.

V lost 3 bases to trimming and J lost 3 bases; unmatched junction nucleotides: 2. The CDR3 runs 14 residues. Germline V gives CDR1 MGHRA, CDR2 YSYEKL. Libraries were prepared by immunoSEQ multiplex PCR; TCRdb keeps only in-frame clonotypes and omits some of them. This sample carries some 150,000 clones, roughly 89% of them seen once, and the ten largest clones take 0.8% to 0.95%. The J gene is TRBJ1-1, the V gene TRBV4-1, with TRBD1 identical over 9 bases. This receptor was obtained from a woman aged 45-65 years with acute or convalescent COVID-19. The sample consisted of peripheral blood. The CDR3 protein is CASSHDRGDTEAFF. CDR3 coding DNA: TGCGCCAGCAGCCACGACAGGGGGGACACTGAAGCTTTCTTT.